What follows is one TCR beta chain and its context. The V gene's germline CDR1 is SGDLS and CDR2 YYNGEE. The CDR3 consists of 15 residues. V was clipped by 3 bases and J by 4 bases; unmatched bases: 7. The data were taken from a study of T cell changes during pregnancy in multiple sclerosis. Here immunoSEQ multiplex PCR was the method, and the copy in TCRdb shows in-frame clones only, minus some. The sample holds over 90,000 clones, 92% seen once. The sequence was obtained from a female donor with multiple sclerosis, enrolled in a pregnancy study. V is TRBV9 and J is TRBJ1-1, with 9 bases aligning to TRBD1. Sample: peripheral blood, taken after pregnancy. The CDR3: CASSARTGEGTEAFF. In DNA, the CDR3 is TGTGCCAGCAGCGCTCGGACAGGGGAAGGCACTGAAGCTTTCTTT. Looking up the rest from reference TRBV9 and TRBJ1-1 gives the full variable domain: DSGVTQTPKHLITATGQRVTLRCSPRSGDLSVYWYQQSLDQGLQFLIQYYNGEERAKGNILERFSAQQFPDLHSELNLSSLELGDSALYFCASSARTGEGTEAFFGQGTRLTVV.